The rows below give T cell receptor beta chains drawn from one sample of a study of blood T cell repertoires in COVID-19. TCRdb keeps only in-frame clones here, not all; method: immunoSEQ multiplex PCR. The sample has about 200,000 clones; 75% to 85% are singletons. The sequencing sample was made of peripheral blood. These TCRs come from a human donor in a cohort sampled during active COVID-19. The conserved cysteine and the conserved F or W are not part of the CDR3 here. Only part of the rows carry a size: once, few, many, or a class if the clone is expanded.

size	V	J	length	CDR3
-	TRBV25-1	TRBJ2-3	13	ASSLTSGMGDTQY
once	TRBV7-8	TRBJ2-3	12	ASSSGRGTDTQY
-	TRBV2	TRBJ2-1	11	ASLANGGDEQF
-	TRBV5-1	TRBJ1-1	11	ASGWRENTEAF
-	TRBV7-8	TRBJ1-5	14	ASSPSRAPMGQPQH
-	TRBV5-8	TRBJ2-5	12	ASSARPSLLAQY
-	TRBV21-1	TRBJ2-1	12	ASSPGQGCNEQF
-	TRBV5-6	TRBJ1-1	11	ASSLEDRPEAF
once	TRBV6-5	TRBJ2-1	13	ASRYGQGYRYEQF
-	TRBV28	TRBJ1-1	8	ASSRLTTF
-	TRBV6-1	TRBJ2-1	16	ASSVRQASGRVYNEQF
-	TRBV27	TRBJ1-2	12	ASSLFAGRYGYT
-	TRBV4-1	TRBJ2-7	13	ASSQPSRDRGQAY
many	TRBV6-5	TRBJ2-7	12	ASRPRGPFDEQY
-	TRBV5-4	TRBJ2-3	14	ASSSRTSGITDTQY
-	TRBV5-5	TRBJ2-7	12	ASSLGQGRYEQY
once	TRBV7-2	TRBJ2-5	14	ASSLPGLAGGETQY
-	TRBV7-9	TRBJ1-2	12	ASSLSGTGNGYT